The TCR beta chain described here comes from a study of shared clonotypes between healthy human individuals. Background on the study: A few men and two women, aged 18 to 49, were donors.

CD45RO negativity and positive selection for CCR7 defined naive CD8 cells, a population that excluded terminally differentiated effector memory CD45RA+ cells. Adult donors, all healthy and HIV-negative, had no recent acute infections or vaccinations. As handled by the study authors: ImmunoSEQ supplied junction-only sequences lacking quality scores, so filtering was different. Generated by immunoSEQ multiplex PCR, the TCRdb table keeps only in-frame clones and is missing some. V, J and clone size are those of that table, while D and trimming were read from the DNA. The sample has under 2,000,000 clones, roughly 95% seen once. The CDR3 covers 15 residues. Trimming took off 2 bases at V and 4 bases at J, with 14 bases between the two ends. Germline lookup yields CDR1 MNHEY and CDR2 SMNVEV (reference sequence).

The receptor was isolated from a man between 18 and 29 years old in good health. The sequenced sample consisted of naive CD8+ T cells sorted from blood. This chain uses TRBV27 with TRBJ1-1; D perhaps matches TRBD1 (6 bases). CDR3 in amino acids: CASSLAGAPGTEAFF. The CDR3, as DNA: TGTGCCAGCAGTTTAGCGGGGGCGCCGGGCACTGAAGCTTTCTTT.